This TCR beta chain was documented in a study of beta chain features in type 1 diabetes. Expressed TCRB transcripts were sequenced, since all the RNA that had been isolated was reverse transcribed. Generated by immunoSEQ multiplex PCR, the TCRdb table keeps only in-frame clones and is missing some. Altogether 200,000 to 250,000 clones are present, approximately 10% being singletons, with the ten largest covering less than 1.5%. The CDR3 totals 13 residues. CDR1 is KGHSH, CDR2 LQKENI, per germline. Trimming took off 6 bases at V and 3 bases at J, with 11 bases between the two ends. Details on this clone: Other nucleotide sequences from this sample produce the same CDR3.

The sequence was obtained from a man between 18 and 29 years old in good health. Sequenced material: central memory CD4+ T cells from blood. The chain combines TRBV18 with TRBJ1-1; TRBD1 is a possible D gene (5 bases). The CDR3 is CASSPDRDTEAFF. The CDR3 region has the DNA TGTGCCAGCTCCCCAGACAGAGACACTGAAGCTTTCTTT.